The 23 T cell receptor beta chains in this list originate from one sample, sequenced in a study of T cell changes during pregnancy in multiple sclerosis. Clones were sequenced by immunoSEQ multiplex PCR, and TCRdb holds only the in-frame ones, with some missing. The repertoire holds roughly 40,000 clones, with around 90% as singletons. The source material was CD4+ T cells from peripheral blood mononuclear cells, sampled in the second trimester of pregnancy. The receptors were sampled from a female donor in good health, enrolled as a control in a pregnancy study.

The chain employs TRBV28 and TRBJ1-3; D unclear. V was clipped by 6 bases and J by 1 base, with 10 bases between them. Looked up from germline, CDR1 is MDHEN and CDR2 is SYDVKM. This CDR3 comprises 14 residues. The CDR3, as DNA: TGTGCCAGCAGACCCCCGGGGTCTGGAAACACCATATATTTT. This encodes CASRPPGSGNTIYF.

This chain links TRBV7-2 with TRBJ1-4; D is possibly TRBD1 (5 bases). The ends were cut back, 0 bases at V and 8 bases at J, with 13 bases in the middle. Germline CDR1 is SGHTA and CDR2 is FQGNSA. This CDR3 has 15 residues. In DNA form, the CDR3 reads TGTGCCAGCAGCTTAGCGGTGGGGGGTAGAGAAAAACTGTTTTTT. Translated, it gives CASSLAVGGREKLFF.

The V call is TRBV7-3, the J call TRBJ2-7, with 9 positions matching TRBD1. The trim removed 2 bases at V and 4 bases at J, leaving 6 bases unmatched. Germline CDR1 SGHTA, CDR2 FQGTGA. The CDR3 length is 15 residues. CDR3 in amino acids: CASSLQTGGRYEQYF. The CDR3 bases are TGTGCCAGCAGCTTACAGACAGGGGGTCGTTACGAGCAGTACTTC.

CDR3: CASSSLLRGNTEAFF. CDR3 DNA: TGCGCCAGCAGCTCCCTCCTCCGGGGGAACACTGAAGCTTTCTTT. This chain links TRBV5-1 with TRBJ1-1; D remains unclear. Trimming pared 3 bases from V and 1 base from J, leaving 13 bases between. Germline V gene lookup returns CDR1 SGHRS and CDR2 YFSETQ. CDR3 length: 15 amino acids.

The chain uses TRBV2 and TRBJ2-7, with 7 bases matching TRBD1. V was clipped by 6 bases and J by 1 base; unmatched bases: 15. This CDR3 is built from 17 residues. Per the germline V gene, CDR1 is SNHLY and CDR2 is FYNNEI. The CDR3 DNA is TGTGCCAGCAGCTTGGGACAGAGCCGGGTGGCATCCTACGAGCAGTACTTC. Encoded protein: CASSLGQSRVASYEQYF. Full variable domain (outside the CDR3, taken from reference TRBV2 and TRBJ2-7): EPEVTQTPSHQVTQMGQEVILRCVPISNHLYFYWYRQILGQKVEFLVSFYNNEISEKSEIFDDQFSVERPDGSNFTLKIRSTKLEDSAMYFCASSLGQSRVASYEQYFGPGTRLTVT.

The rearrangement links TRBV20-1 to TRBJ2-7; D remains ambiguous. V lost 4 bases and J lost 3, with 4 bases in between. CDR1 is DFQATT, CDR2 SNEGSKA, per germline (reference sequence). The CDR3 covers 10 residues. CDR3 nucleotides: TGCAGTGCTACGGGCTACGAGCAGTACTTC. As protein: CSATGYEQYF.

The chain employs TRBV28 and TRBJ2-4, with D maybe TRBD2 (7 bases). Germline values: CDR1 MDHEN, CDR2 SYDVKM. V lost 8 bases, J lost 0 bases, and 14 bases lay in between. The CDR3 loop spans 15 amino acids. The CDR3 sequence is CASGEGGIAKNIQYF. As DNA, the CDR3 is TGTGCCAGCGGGGAGGGGGGGATAGCCAAAAACATTCAGTACTTC.

The chain employs TRBV18 and TRBJ1-6, with 8 bases fitting TRBD1. The V gene end was trimmed by 3 bases and the J gene end by 14 bases; junction bases not matched to a gene: 9. Germline CDR1 is KGHSH and CDR2 is LQKENI. The CDR3 contains 14 residues. The CDR3 reads CASSPGTGARALHF. In DNA, the CDR3 is TGTGCCAGCTCACCCGGGACAGGAGCGAGAGCCCTCCACTTT.

The J gene is TRBJ2-7, the V gene TRBV7-9, with 7 bases identical to TRBD1. The CDR3 loop spans 13 amino acids. V shed 5 bases and J 2 bases; nucleotides not matched to a gene: 3. Looked up from germline, CDR1 is SEHNR and CDR2 is FQNEAQ (reference sequence). CDR3 residues: CASSPQGAYEQYF. CDR3 nucleotides: TGTGCCAGCAGCCCCCAGGGGGCCTACGAGCAGTACTTC. Filled out from reference TRBV7-9 and TRBJ2-7, the complete variable domain reads DTGVSQNPRHKITKRGQNVTFRCDPISEHNRLYWYRQTLGQGPEFLTYFQNEAQLEKSRLLSDRFSAERPKGSFSTLEIQRTEQGDSAMYLCASSPQGAYEQYFGPGTRLTVT.

In this sample, this clone turned up a few times. The chain recombines TRBV5-1 with TRBJ2-7; D remains unclear. CDR3 length: 13 residues. CDR1 is SGHRS and CDR2 is YFSETQ in the germline V gene. V was shortened by 0 bases and J by 7 bases, with 11 bases between the two germline ends. The CDR3 DNA follows: TGCGCCAGCAGCTTGGAGGCGAGGCGGGAGCAGTACTTC. It encodes CASSLEARREQYF.

This chain joins TRBV10-1 and TRBJ2-5, with 9 nucleotides matching TRBD1. From germline, CDR1 is WNHNN and CDR2 SYGVQD (reference sequence). CDR3 size: 16 residues. V was pared by 4 bases and J by 1 base, with 7 bases of the junction left unmatched. As DNA, the CDR3 is TGCGCCAGCAGTGCCCAACCGGGACAGGGCCAAGAGACCCAGTACTTC. This translates into CASSAQPGQGQETQYF.

This chain uses TRBV5-4 with TRBJ1-4; 8 bases match TRBD1. From germline, CDR1 is SGHNT and CDR2 YYREEE (reference sequence). V lost 3 bases to trimming and J lost 3 bases; unmatched junction nucleotides: 4. This CDR3 has 15 amino acids. CDR3 in DNA: TGTGCCAGCAGCTCTGGACAGGGTCCTAATGAAAAACTGTTTTTT. Translated: CASSSGQGPNEKLFF.

This sequence joins TRBV10-2 and TRBJ2-7; TRBD2 agrees at 11 bases. The germline V gene has CDR1 WSHSY and CDR2 SAAADI. The CDR3 covers 12 residues. The J segment lost 5 bases and the V segment lost 6 bases, leaving 0 bases of the junction unmatched. The CDR3 region has the DNA TGCGCCAGCAGACTAGCGGGGGACGAGCAGTACTTC. Translating gives CASRLAGDEQYF.

The chain carries TRBV5-1 and TRBJ2-2, with 7 nucleotides matching TRBD1. V was clipped by 1 base and J by 4 bases; unmatched bases: 7. This CDR3 is built from 16 residues. Germline V gene lookup returns CDR1 SGHRS and CDR2 YFSETQ. The CDR3 coding sequence is TGCGCCAGCAGCTTGTTGTCCGGGACAGTCACCGGGGAGCTGTTTTTT. Translating gives CASSLLSGTVTGELFF. Combining the CDR3 with reference TRBV5-1 and TRBJ2-2 gives the whole variable domain KAGVTQTPRYLIKTRGQQVTLSCSPISGHRSVSWYQQTPGQGLQFLFEYFSETQRNKGNFPGRFSGRQFSNSRSEMNVSTLELGDSALYLCASSLLSGTVTGELFFGEGSRLTVL.

The chain has TRBV4-1 and TRBJ2-7, with TRBD1 identical over 9 bases. The CDR3 is 13 residues long. Germline CDR1 MGHRA, CDR2 YSYEKL. J lost 5 bases, V lost 5 bases, and 4 bases had no gene match. Here the CDR3 DNA reads TGCGCCAGCAGCACCCGGACAGGGGACGAGCAGTACTTC. It translates to CASSTRTGDEQYF.

The rearrangement links TRBV30 to TRBJ1-3; no definite D call. Germline V lookup: CDR1 GTSNPN, CDR2 SVGIG (reference sequence). V was trimmed by 0 bases and J by 4 bases, leaving 4 bases between them. The CDR3 is made up of 12 amino acids. The CDR3 sequence: CAWSVLGNTIYF. CDR3 DNA: TGTGCCTGGAGTGTACTCGGAAACACCATATATTTT. The full variable domain, rest sourced from reference TRBV30 and TRBJ1-3, is SQTIHQWPATLVQPVGSPLSLECTVEGTSNPNLYWYRQAAGRGLQLLFYSVGIGQISSEVPQNLSASRPQDRQFILSSKKLLLSDSGFYLCAWSVLGNTIYFGEGSWLTVV.

This clone was observed a handful of times. The rearrangement links TRBV10-2 to TRBJ2-1; 11 positions match TRBD2. Germline CDR1 WSHSY, CDR2 SAAADI. J was trimmed by 4 bases and V by 6 bases; bases with no gene match: 2. The CDR3 totals 14 residues. CDR3 region: CASSPSGGYNEQFF. The CDR3 region has the DNA TGCGCCAGCAGCCCTAGCGGGGGGTACAATGAGCAGTTCTTC.

The rearrangement uses TRBV6-5 and TRBJ2-7; D might be TRBD2 (8 bases). From germline, CDR1 is MNHEY and CDR2 SVGAGI. Deletions cut 5 bases from V and 4 bases from J, with 18 bases between. The CDR3 spans 15 residues. The CDR3 nucleotides are TGTGCCAGCAGTACCCGGGAGGGGGCATGGTACGAGCAGTACTTC. Its protein is CASSTREGAWYEQYF.

The genes are TRBV28 and TRBJ1-1, with D tentatively TRBD1 (6 bases). Between the trimmed V and J ends, which lost 6 bases and 3 bases, there was a span of 20 bases. CDR1 and CDR2 from the germline V gene are MDHEN and SYDVKM. The CDR3 has 16 amino acids. The CDR3 coding sequence is TGTGCCAGCAGCCGCGGTGCAGGGGCCCCGGACACTGAAGCTTTCTTT. Its protein is CASSRGAGAPDTEAFF.

J is TRBJ2-5 and V is TRBV7-2, with D maybe TRBD2 (5 bases). Trimming left V 3 bases short and J 5 bases short, with 7 bases between. Germline V gene data show CDR1 as SGHTA and CDR2 as FQGNSA. This CDR3 is built from 12 residues. The CDR3 protein is CASSLSGETQYF. CDR3 in DNA: TGTGCCAGCAGCTTGTCGGGGGAGACCCAGTACTTC. Combining the CDR3 with reference TRBV7-2 and TRBJ2-5 gives the whole variable domain GAGVSQSPSNKVTEKGKDVELRCDPISGHTALYWYRQSLGQGLEFLIYFQGNSAPDKSGLPSDRFSAERTGGSVSTLTIQRTQQEDSAVYLCASSLSGETQYFGPGTRLLVL.

The chain is built from TRBV19 and TRBJ2-5, with D possibly being TRBD2 (6 bases). Germline V CDR1 and CDR2: LNHDA, SQIVND (reference sequence). The V and J ends lost 3 bases and 1 base respectively, with 12 bases between them. The CDR3 has 15 amino acids. CDR3 nucleotide sequence: TGTGCCAGTAGTATTTACGGGGGAGGCCAAGAGACCCAGTACTTC. Translated, it gives CASSIYGGGQETQYF.

This rearrangement joins TRBV6-5 to TRBJ2-2; TRBD1 might be the D (6 bases). Germline values: CDR1 MNHEY, CDR2 SVGAGI. The CDR3 is 15 residues long. V lost 2 bases, J lost 3 bases, and 10 bases lay in between. The CDR3, as DNA: TGTGCCAGCAGTTACACTGGACAGTACACCGGGGAGCTGTTTTTT. This encodes CASSYTGQYTGELFF.

The table lists this clone with a count of one. The rearrangement uses TRBV5-5 and TRBJ1-2; a possible D gene is TRBD1 (6 bases). V lost 4 bases to trimming and J lost 5 bases, with 12 bases between them. Germline CDR1 SGHKS, CDR2 YYEKEE (reference sequence). This CDR3 contains 13 residues. The chain's CDR3 is CASSLGTSYGYTF. Written as DNA, the CDR3 is TGTGCCAGCAGCCTCGGGACAAGTTATGGCTACACCTTC.